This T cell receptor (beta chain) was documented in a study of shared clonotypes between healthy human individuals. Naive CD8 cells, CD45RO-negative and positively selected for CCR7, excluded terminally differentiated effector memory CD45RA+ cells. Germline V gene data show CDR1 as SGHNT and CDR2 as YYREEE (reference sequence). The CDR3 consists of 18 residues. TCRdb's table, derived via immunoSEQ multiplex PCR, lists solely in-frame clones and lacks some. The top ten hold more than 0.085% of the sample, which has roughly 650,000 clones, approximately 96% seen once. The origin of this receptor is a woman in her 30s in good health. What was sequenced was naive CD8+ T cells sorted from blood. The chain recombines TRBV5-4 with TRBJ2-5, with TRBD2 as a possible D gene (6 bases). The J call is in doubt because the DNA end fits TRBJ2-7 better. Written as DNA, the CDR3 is TGTGCCAGCAGCTCCGATAGAAGGGACTTGCCGGCCTTCTACGAGCAGTACTTC. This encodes CASSSDRRDLPAFYEQYF.